This T cell receptor beta chain was profiled in a study of neurological immune-mediated disorders. Every sequencing run produced over 170 million TCR-beta sequences, and the sequences from any one run covered 15-18 subjects. Via MiXCR, TCRdb re-called the 5' RACE reads, giving one row per CDR3 protein. The sample includes around 97,000 distinct CDR3 sequences, 10% to 14% of them seen just once. V was cut by 1 base and J by 2 bases, with 9 bases left in between. CDR1 and CDR2 (germline): SGHRS, YFSETQ. The CDR3 is 15 amino acids. Time point noted: longitudinal time-point 3. Material: PBMCs. The sequence was obtained from a female donor with HTLV-1-associated myelopathy (HAM/TSP). The chain uses TRBV5-1 and TRBJ1-4; no definite D call. In nucleotides, the CDR3 is TGCGCCAGCAGCTTGATAGGGTCGACTAATGAAAAACTGTTTTTT. This gives the protein CASSLIGSTNEKLFF.